These 7 T cell receptor beta chains share one sample of origin, sequenced in a study of T cell repertoires in cytomegalovirus infection. TCRdb recomputed calls from the reads with MiXCR, one row per CDR3 protein. In the table there are roughly 200,000 distinct CDR3 sequences, about 40% of which are singletons. These receptors are not linked to any known antigen. The material sequenced was CD8+ T cells from cultured PBMCs, taken from culture after CMV antigen stimulation. Every receptor here comes from a human donor in good health (CMV status not recorded). Some clones in this sample may be carry-over from other donors' samples.

In its sample, this clonotype was seen a few times. The chain has TRBV6-1 and TRBJ1-2; D unclear. V lost 8 bases and J lost 8, with 15 bases in between. The V gene's germline CDR1 is MNHNS and CDR2 SASEGT. CDR3 length equals 12 residues. The CDR3 is CASSSNSAGYTF. As DNA, the CDR3 is TGTGCCAGCTCGTCGAACAGCGCCGGCTACACCTTC.

This chain joins TRBV19 and TRBJ1-1; TRBD1 is a possible D gene (6 bases). The CDR3 is made up of 14 amino acids. Germline assignment: CDR1 LNHDA and CDR2 SQIVND (reference sequence). V shed 3 bases and J shed 4 bases, with 12 bases lying between them. The CDR3, as DNA: TGTGCCAGTAGTATGAGGGGGGGGGGCACTGAAGCTTTCTTT. This codes for CASSMRGGGTEAFF.

The chain uses TRBV20-1 and TRBJ2-7, with TRBD2 as a possible D gene (6 bases). This CDR3 comprises 13 residues. Trimming took 2 bases from V and 6 from J, leaving 14 bases between them. CDR1 DFQATT and CDR2 SNEGSKA come from the germline V gene (reference sequence). The CDR3 sequence is CSARSFGSTEQYF. The CDR3 DNA follows: TGCAGTGCTAGAAGCTTCGGGAGCACCGAGCAGTACTTC.

This clonotype was counted ten times or more. The genes are TRBV7-2 and TRBJ2-1; no clear D gene. V shed 1 base and J shed 9 bases, with 16 bases lying between them. In germline, CDR1 is SGHTA, CDR2 FQGNSA. The CDR3 has 15 residues. Here the CDR3 reads CASSLVVEAAGEQFF. The CDR3 DNA sequence: TGTGCCAGCAGCTTAGTGGTCGAGGCGGCAGGTGAGCAGTTCTTC. The variable domain in full, completed from reference TRBV7-2 and TRBJ2-1, reads GAGVSQSPSNKVTEKGKDVELRCDPISGHTALYWYRQSLGQGLEFLIYFQGNSAPDKSGLPSDRFSAERTGGSVSTLTIQRTQQEDSAVYLCASSLVVEAAGEQFFGPGTRLTVL.

The V call is TRBV27, the J call TRBJ1-2; D is unclear. Per germline, CDR1 MNHEY and CDR2 SMNVEV (reference sequence). The CDR3 is 13 amino acids. V was cut by 3 bases and J by 7 bases, with 12 bases left in between. The CDR3 DNA is TGTGCCAGCAGTTTGAATGGGATGTCTGGCTACACCTTC. The encoded protein is CASSLNGMSGYTF.

This clonotype appeared a few times. The rearrangement uses TRBV5-1 and TRBJ2-7; tentatively, D is TRBD1 or TRBD2 (5 bases each). The CDR3 extends over 14 amino acids. V gave up 7 bases and J gave up 3 bases, with 17 bases separating them. The germline V gene encodes CDR1 SGHRS and CDR2 YFSETQ. CDR3 DNA sequence: TGCGCCAGCTCCCTCTGGGTTGGGGGCTACGAGCAGTACTTC. Its protein product is CASSLWVGGYEQYF.

The chain uses TRBV7-4 and TRBJ1-1; 11 positions match TRBD1. V was pared by 5 bases and J by 3 bases, with 5 bases of the junction left unmatched. In germline, CDR1 is SGHVT, CDR2 SQSDAQ. CDR3 size: 15 residues. DNA of the CDR3: TGTGCCAGCAGCACCCCGGGACAGGGGGACACTGAAGCTTTCTTT. This codes for CASSTPGQGDTEAFF.